This TCR beta chain emerged from a study of cytomegalovirus exposure and HLA in healthy donors. CDR3 length: 15 residues. Per the germline V gene, CDR1 is SGHTA and CDR2 is FQGNSA. The V and J ends lost 1 base and 4 bases respectively, with 13 bases between them. The PCR ran on 60 Vbeta and 13 Jbeta primers. The data were produced by immunoSEQ multiplex PCR, yet TCRdb's version contains in-frame clones alone and is incomplete. Its table records just over 150,000 clones. Healthy donors of bone marrow made up the group. The sequenced sample consisted of PBMCs. V and J are TRBV7-2 and TRBJ1-2, with D perhaps matching TRBD1 (5 bases). This sequence was found in a man aged 30 to 39 in good health and CMV-seronegative. In nucleotides, the CDR3 is TGTGCCAGCAGCTTAGATCAGGGTAATGGCTATGGCTACACCTTC. Protein product: CASSLDQGNGYGYTF.